The 16 T cell receptor beta chains listed next were all sequenced from one sample in a study of prognosis after radiotherapy for stage I lung cancer. Two rounds of multiplex PCR amplified TCR beta CDR3 from genomic DNA. Each TRBV and TRBJ gene had its own primer in the first PCR round. MiXCR, applied by TCRdb to the multiplex PCR reads, yields one record per CDR3 protein. The sample yields around 15,000 distinct CDR3 sequences, around 41% seen once. The specimen was PBMCs, collected before or after stereotactic body radiation therapy (not recorded which). All receptors derive from a donor aged 50 or older with non-small cell lung cancer.

The table lists this clonotype with many counts. V gene TRBV3-1 combines with J gene TRBJ2-7; a possible D gene is TRBD1 (6 bases). V was shortened by 8 bases and J by 4 bases, with 9 bases between the two germline ends. This CDR3 contains 11 residues. CDR1 is LGHDT, CDR2 YNNKEL, per germline (reference sequence). The CDR3 here is CASERGYEQYF. In DNA form, the CDR3 reads TGTGCCAGCGAGAGGGGGTACGAGCAGTACTTC.

This clonotype was picked up many times. V gene TRBV12-3 or TRBV12-4 combines with J gene TRBJ1-5; 7 bases fit TRBD1. The CDR3 sequence is 14 residues long. Trimming at V came to 3 bases and at J to 3 bases, leaving 2 bases not matched to a gene. For the CDR3, the DNA is TGTGCCAGCAGTTTGGACAGGCCCAATCAGCCCCAGCATTTT. This sequence encodes CASSLDRPNQPQHF.

V gene TRBV6-2 or TRBV6-3 combines with J gene TRBJ1-1, with D possibly TRBD1 on 6 matching bases. The CDR3 is 15 amino acids. Between the trimmed V and J ends, which lost 7 bases and 4 bases, there was a span of 19 bases. CDR1 is MNHEY and CDR2 is SVGEGT in the germline V gene. This CDR3 is CASIGGAEVGTEAFF. The CDR3 DNA is TGTGCCAGCATCGGGGGGGCCGAGGTCGGCACTGAAGCTTTCTTT.

On this clonotype itself: A much larger clone lies one base from this, so it may be a read error. The DNA of the CDR3 is TGCGCCAGCAGCAACTCGGGACTAACCAAAAACATTCAGTACTTC. Translation gives CASSNSGLTKNIQYF. This rearrangement joins TRBV4-1 to TRBJ2-4; 7 positions agree with TRBD2. The CDR3 sequence is 15 residues long. The germline V gene encodes CDR1 MGHRA and CDR2 YSYEKL. The ends lost 5 bases at V and 2 bases at J; junction bases unmatched: 6.

V and J are TRBV5-1 and TRBJ2-7, with TRBD1 matching over 9 bases. The junction had 14 bases not matched to a gene; V was cut back by 3 bases and J by 7 bases. Germline V gives CDR1 SGHRS, CDR2 YFSETQ. The CDR3 spans 16 residues. The DNA for the CDR3 is TGCGCCAGCAGCTACACCCTCCTCGGGACAGGGAGTGAGCAGTACTTC. It codes for CASSYTLLGTGSEQYF.

V usage is TRBV15 and J usage is TRBJ2-7, with a tentative D call TRBD2 (6 bases). V was pared by 6 bases and J by 9 bases, with 15 bases between. This CDR3 contains 12 residues. The germline V gene encodes CDR1 LNHNV and CDR2 YYDKDF (reference sequence). As DNA, the CDR3 is TGTGCCACCAGTACGCCCGGGGGTTTGCAGTACTTC. Translating gives CATSTPGGLQYF.

The chain joins TRBV7-9 to TRBJ2-1; 7 bases are a match to TRBD1. The ends lost 4 bases at V and 4 bases at J; junction bases unmatched: 10. Germline-derived CDR1 and CDR2 are SEHNR and FQNEAQ (reference sequence). This CDR3 is 16 amino acids long. This CDR3 is CASSSRDSIDYNEQFF. The CDR3 coding sequence is TGTGCCAGCAGCTCCCGGGACAGCATTGATTACAATGAGCAGTTCTTC.

Comments on this clonotype: The junction and the germline gene differ at one end; a read error may be behind it. The chain recombines TRBV28 with TRBJ2-7; tentatively, D is TRBD1 (6 bases). Per germline, CDR1 MDHEN and CDR2 SYDVKM. The CDR3 is made up of 14 amino acids. Here the CDR3 reads CTSMADSRYYEQYF. CDR3 nucleotide sequence: TGTACCAGCATGGCGGACAGCAGATACTACGAGCAGTACTTC.

Note on this clonotype: This may come from a read error, since a much larger clone is one base off. The rearrangement joins TRBV20-1 to TRBJ2-6, with D maybe TRBD2 (6 bases). The CDR3 totals 18 residues. Germline V gives CDR1 DFQATT, CDR2 SNEGSKA (reference sequence). CDR3 protein: CSARDPRTAGSGANFLTF. In DNA form, the CDR3 reads TGCAGTGCTAGAGACCCTCGGACGGCGGGGTCTGGGGCCAACTTCCTGACTTTC.

On this clonotype: One end of the junction fails to match germline, which may point to a read error. The J gene is TRBJ2-7, the V gene TRBV7-9; D remains unclear. Looked up from germline, CDR1 is SEHNR and CDR2 is FQNEAQ (reference sequence). This CDR3 comprises 13 residues. The CDR3 DNA reads TGTGCCAGCAGCTTAGGTGGGTCCTACGAGCATTACTTC. This translates into CASSLGGSYEHYF.

This clonotype was observed a handful of times. Since a far larger clone is one base different, this is likely a read error. The chain uses TRBV6-1 and TRBJ2-1; no definite D call. CDR3 size: 13 residues. V was clipped by 5 bases and J by 0 bases, with 5 bases between them. Germline CDR1 is MNHNS and CDR2 is SASEGT. CDR3 protein: CASSPSSYNEQFF. The DNA of the CDR3 is TGTGCCAGCAGTCCCAGCTCCTACAATGAGCAGTTCTTC.

As regards this clonotype: A much larger clone sits a single nucleotide away, making a read error possible. The chain has TRBV25-1 and TRBJ2-2, with 7 nucleotides matching TRBD1. The CDR3 has 16 amino acids. V dropped 5 bases and J dropped 6; count of bases not matched to a gene: 12. In germline, CDR1 is MGHDK, CDR2 SYGVNS. In nucleotides, the CDR3 is TGTGCCAGCAGTTCTTCACAGGGGCGACACGCCGGGGAGCTGTTTTTT. Translating gives CASSSSQGRHAGELFF.

The chain employs TRBV6-9 and TRBJ2-6, with D unclear. This CDR3 is built from 17 residues. V gave up 3 bases and J gave up 0 bases, with 12 bases separating them. The V gene's germline CDR1 is MNHGY and CDR2 SVAAGI. The CDR3 DNA follows: TGTGCCAGCAGTTACGGGTTCAGTTCCTCTGGGGCCAACGTCCTGACTTTC. Encoded protein: CASSYGFSSSGANVLTF.

In its sample, this clonotype was seen many times. The chain couples TRBV7-9 to TRBJ2-3, with D unclear. The CDR3 length is 15 residues. Per germline, CDR1 SEHNR and CDR2 FQNEAQ (reference sequence). V was trimmed by 5 bases and J by 2 bases, leaving 14 bases between them. The CDR3, as DNA: TGTGCCAGCAGCCACAGAACAGATCACACAGATACGCAGTATTTT. Amino acid sequence: CASSHRTDHTDTQYF.

This clonotype was picked up many times. This sequence joins TRBV2 and TRBJ2-3; D gene uncertain. Per germline, CDR1 SNHLY and CDR2 FYNNEI. The V gene lost 1 base and the J gene lost 7 bases, with 3 bases spanning the gap. CDR3 length equals 11 residues. The chain's CDR3 is CASSEGNTQYF. DNA of the CDR3: TGTGCCAGCAGTGAAGGAAATACGCAGTATTTT. Full variable domain (missing parts from reference TRBV2 and TRBJ2-3): EPEVTQTPSHQVTQMGQEVILRCVPISNHLYFYWYRQILGQKVEFLVSFYNNEISEKSEIFDDQFSVERPDGSNFTLKIRSTKLEDSAMYFCASSEGNTQYFGPGTRLTVL.

As to this clonotype: It differs at one base from a far larger clone, so likely a read error. The rearrangement joins TRBV6-2 or TRBV6-3 to TRBJ1-4; D gene unclear. The CDR3 sequence is 11 residues long. The germline gives CDR1 MNHEY, CDR2 SVGEGT. Trimming took off 7 bases at V and 5 bases at J, with 5 bases between the two ends. The CDR3 here is CASIENEKLFF. In DNA form, the CDR3 reads TGTGCCAGCATTGAAAATGAAAAACTGTTTTTT.